This note documents a single T cell receptor (beta chain) sequence. The antigen is unknown. This sample is part of a study of T cell repertoires in cytomegalovirus infection. TCRdb itself ran the reads through MiXCR, one entry per CDR3 protein. This sample has 900,000 to 950,000 distinct CDR3 sequences, with roughly 31% found just once. V lost 7 bases and J lost 4, with 7 bases in between. From germline, CDR1 is SEHNR and CDR2 FQNEAQ (reference sequence). The CDR3 spans 12 residues. The sequencing used cultured CD8+ T cells from PBMCs, collected from culture after CMV antigen stimulation. The genes are TRBV7-9 and TRBJ2-2; D gene ambiguous. The source of this sequence is a human donor in good health (CMV status not recorded). Some clones in this sample may be carry-over from other donors' samples. In DNA form, the CDR3 reads TGTGCCAGCATTCTAAGCACCGGGGAGCTGTTTTTT. Translated, it gives CASILSTGELFF.